Below, 5 T cell receptor beta chains from the same sample are listed, as sequenced in a study of blood T cells in healthy people across ages. The use of a sample-barcoded 5' primer and a J-beta primer mix characterized a second PCR of roughly 6 to 11 cycles. TCRdb analysed the 5' RACE reads with MiXCR anew, one entry per CDR3 protein. Here the sample spans under 1 million distinct CDR3 sequences, around 45% being singletons. The sequenced sample was blood. The receptors here all came from a man in his 60s in good health.

This clonotype has just a few counts. This chain connects TRBV20-1 to TRBJ2-3, with 8 bases identical to TRBD2. Germline V gene sequence: CDR1 DFQATT, CDR2 SNEGSKA (reference sequence). The CDR3 is 13 amino acids. V was pared by 3 bases and J by 6 bases, with 5 bases of the junction left unmatched. CDR3 sequence (DNA): TGCAGTGCTAGGATTAGCGGGGCCGATACGCAGTATTTT. Translation: CSARISGADTQYF.

This clonotype was picked up a small number of times. The chain couples TRBV5-1 to TRBJ2-5, with 14 bases lining up with TRBD2. Germline CDR1 reads SGHRS; CDR2 reads YFSETQ. The CDR3 is made up of 17 amino acids. V lost 3 bases to trimming and J lost 11 bases; unmatched junction nucleotides: 15. This CDR3 is CASSSGTSGGPGGEQYF. The CDR3 DNA follows: TGCGCCAGCAGCTCTGGGACTAGCGGGGGCCCTGGAGGAGAGCAGTACTTC.

The chain employs TRBV4-3 and TRBJ2-7; D possibly corresponds to TRBD1 (5 bases). Trimming left V 4 bases short and J 2 bases short, with 15 bases between. Germline values: CDR1 LGHNA, CDR2 YSLEER. The CDR3 runs to 15 residues. CDR3 DNA: TGCGCCAGCAGCCTCAGCCAGGGTTTTCCCTACGAGCAGTACTTC. Translated, it gives CASSLSQGFPYEQYF.

The rearrangement links TRBV7-3 to TRBJ2-5; 8 nucleotides line up with TRBD2. CDR3 size: 17 residues. The V and J ends lost 0 bases and 2 bases, in that order; junction bases with no gene match: 8. CDR1 is SGHTA and CDR2 is FQGTGA in the germline V gene. CDR3 protein: CASSLTGRGAYQETQYF. As DNA, the CDR3 is TGTGCCAGCAGCTTAACAGGGCGGGGGGCCTATCAAGAGACCCAGTACTTC.

There are a few counts of this clonotype. The chain combines TRBV7-9 with TRBJ1-6, with D perhaps matching TRBD1 (5 bases). V was clipped by 4 bases and J by 7 bases, with 11 bases between them. Germline V lookup: CDR1 SEHNR, CDR2 FQNEAQ (reference sequence). The CDR3 is made up of 14 amino acids. The CDR3 region is CASSSGRRNSPLHF. CDR3 in DNA: TGTGCCAGCAGCTCGGGACGGAGGAATTCACCCCTCCACTTT.